The 17 T cell receptor beta chains given below trace back to one sample, sequenced in a study of prognosis after radiotherapy for stage I lung cancer. Genomic DNA was the source, and TCR beta CDR3 was amplified from it by two-round multiplex PCR. Every TRBV and TRBJ gene had its own specific primer in first-round PCR. TCRdb reprocessed the multiplex PCR reads with MiXCR, giving one entry per CDR3 protein. The sample lists approximately 11,000 distinct CDR3 sequences, 45% to 65% occurring once. The sequencing used PBMCs, collected before or after stereotactic body radiation therapy (not recorded which). The source of these receptors is a donor aged 50 or older with non-small cell lung cancer.

Notes on this clonotype: Only one base separates this from a far larger clonotype, so it likely reflects a read error. The chain joins TRBV6-8 to TRBJ2-5; TRBD2 matches 12 bases. CDR1 and CDR2 from the germline V gene are MNHGY and SAAAGT. CDR3 length: 17 residues. The CDR3: CSSRDPTGTSGQETQYF. The CDR3 coding sequence is TGTTCCAGCAGGGATCCGACCGGGACTAGCGGGCAAGAGACCCAGTACTTC.

This clonotype came up many times. The chain couples TRBV4-1 to TRBJ2-5; 12 bases align to TRBD2. The ends lost 4 bases at V and 4 bases at J; junction bases unmatched: 7. The germline gives CDR1 MGHRA, CDR2 YSYEKL. This CDR3 has 16 amino acids. CDR3 sequence: CASSPLAGGRGETQYF. CDR3 bases: TGCGCCAGCAGCCCACTAGCGGGAGGCCGAGGAGAGACCCAGTACTTC.

This clonotype is medium-sized within its sample. The V gene is TRBV29-1, the J gene TRBJ2-1, with a possible D match to TRBD1 (6 bases). CDR1 and CDR2 (germline): SQVTM, ANQGSEA. V was clipped by 2 bases and J by 7 bases, with 24 bases between them. CDR3 size: 17 residues. CDR3 DNA sequence: TGCAGCGTTGAATTCGGCGAAACAGGGACGTTGTGGAATGAGCAGTTCTTC. It is translated as CSVEFGETGTLWNEQFF.

This clonotype was detected ten times or more. The chain recombines TRBV2 with TRBJ2-7; D call uncertain. Germline assignment: CDR1 SNHLY and CDR2 FYNNEI. The CDR3 loop spans 14 amino acids. The CDR3 nucleotides are TGTGCATTAAAAAAGACGGAAAGCTCCTACGAGCAGTACTTC. This encodes CALKKTESSYEQYF.

The V gene is TRBV11-3, the J gene TRBJ1-2; possible D gene TRBD1, 5 bases. Germline CDR1 SGHNT, CDR2 YENEEA. CDR3 length equals 15 residues. Trimming left V 0 bases short and J 4 bases short, with 12 bases between. The CDR3 sequence: CASSLDRGRGYGYTF. As DNA, the CDR3 is TGTGCCAGCAGCTTAGATCGGGGCCGAGGCTATGGCTACACCTTC.

This clonotype was detected many times. This chain uses TRBV29-1 with TRBJ1-4; perhaps TRBD1 as D (6 bases). This CDR3 is 12 amino acids long. The V gene's germline CDR1 is SQVTM and CDR2 ANQGSEA. V shed 8 bases and J shed 4 bases, with 11 bases lying between them. CDR3 nucleotides: TGCAGCATTAGACAGGATAATGAAAAACTGTTTTTT. Translation gives CSIRQDNEKLFF.

This clonotype is labeled as medium-sized (0.01 to 0.1%). The chain uses TRBV19 and TRBJ1-2; no clear D gene. The V gene lost 3 bases and the J gene lost 6 bases, with 14 bases spanning the gap. The CDR3 sequence is 14 residues long. CDR1 LNHDA and CDR2 SQIVND come from the germline V gene (reference sequence). CDR3 nucleotides: TGTGCCAGTAGTATCCCCTATCGGGAGGATGGCTACACCTTC. Protein product: CASSIPYREDGYTF.

The chain recombines TRBV7-2 with TRBJ2-7, with 8 bases matching TRBD1. This CDR3 comprises 15 residues. Trimming removed 4 bases from V and 1 base from J; junction bases left unmatched: 6. The germline gives CDR1 SGHTA, CDR2 FQGNSA. CDR3 DNA: TGTGCCAGCAGCTCCGGACAGGGAGTATCCTACGAGCAGTACTTC. It codes for CASSSGQGVSYEQYF.

This clonotype is medium-sized. One end of the junction does not line up with germline, which may come from a read error. The chain recombines TRBV12-3 or TRBV12-4 with TRBJ2-7; D remains ambiguous. This CDR3 is built from 12 residues. CDR3 region: CASRRSRSPSSF. The CDR3 region has the DNA TGTGCCAGCAGGAGGAGCCGATCCCCCTCCTCGTTC.

This clonotype was found many times. The chain has TRBV18 and TRBJ2-4; perhaps TRBD1 as D (5 bases). CDR3 size: 13 residues. The ends were cut back, 1 base at V and 6 bases at J, with 7 bases in the middle. Germline loops: CDR1 KGHSH, CDR2 LQKENI. The CDR3 bases are TGTGCCAGCTCACCACAAGGGGTAAACATTCAGTACTTC. This sequence encodes CASSPQGVNIQYF.

The CDR3 loop is CASSGQVPDGYTF. The DNA for the CDR3 is TGTGCCAGCTCGGGACAGGTGCCTGATGGCTACACCTTC. The genes are TRBV19 and TRBJ1-2; 8 bases line up with TRBD1. This CDR3 is 13 amino acids long. Trimming took 9 bases from V and 6 from J; bases not matched to a gene: 9. The germline CDR1 and CDR2 sequences are LNHDA and SQIVND (reference sequence).

This clonotype has a count of ten or more. The chain combines TRBV20-1 with TRBJ2-7, with no clear D. Germline V gene lookup returns CDR1 DFQATT and CDR2 SNEGSKA (reference sequence). V lost 5 bases, J lost 3 bases, and 11 bases lay in between. The CDR3 length is 12 residues. The CDR3 reads CSALPPDYEQYF. In nucleotides, the CDR3 is TGCAGTGCTTTGCCCCCTGACTACGAGCAGTACTTC.

This clonotype qualifies as medium-sized. V and J are TRBV7-6 and TRBJ2-3, with D hard to call. The length of the CDR3 is 12 residues. In germline, CDR1 is SGHVS, CDR2 FNYEAQ. V was shortened by 3 bases and J by 4 bases, with 5 bases between the two germline ends. The CDR3 reads CASSFLADTQYF. The CDR3 DNA reads as TGTGCCAGCAGCTTCTTGGCAGATACGCAGTATTTT.

As concerns this clonotype: Just one base apart from a much larger clone, this may be a read error. The chain links TRBV29-1 to TRBJ2-2, with 8 bases identical to TRBD2. Germline values: CDR1 SQVTM, CDR2 ANQGSEA. This CDR3 contains 13 residues. V shed 6 bases, J shed 10 bases, and the junction held 10 bases outside the gene matches. DNA for the CDR3: TGCAGCGTAGATAGCGGGGCCCCCGTGGAGCTGTTTTTT. Amino acid sequence: CSVDSGAPVELFF.

As to this clonotype: A far larger clone differs by one base, so this is likely a read error. V is TRBV6-5 and J is TRBJ2-7; D might be TRBD1 or TRBD2, each matching 5 bases. Trimming left V 3 bases short and J 7 bases short, with 16 bases between. The germline gives CDR1 MNHEY, CDR2 SVGAGI. CDR3 length equals 14 residues. CDR3 sequence: CASSYSRDGREQYF. The CDR3 DNA is TGTGCCAGCAGTTATTCACGGGACGGTAGGGAGCAGTACTTC.

Comments on this clonotype: A far larger clone is a single base away, which makes a read error likely. V gene TRBV7-9 combines with J gene TRBJ1-5; the match to TRBD1 covers 9 bases. From germline, CDR1 is SEHNR and CDR2 FQNEAQ (reference sequence). This CDR3 contains 21 residues. CDR3 sequence: CAISRSTGTGRGHFCNQPQHF. The CDR3 nucleotides are TGTGCTATCAGCCGCTCCACTGGGACAGGGAGGGGCCATTTTTGCAATCAGCCCCAGCATTTT.

This clonotype was detected only a few times. The chain recombines TRBV5-4 with TRBJ2-5; TRBD2 is a possible D gene (5 bases). The CDR3 extends over 14 amino acids. Deletions cut 4 bases from V and 2 bases from J, with 12 bases between. CDR1 is SGHNT and CDR2 is YYREEE in the germline V gene (reference sequence). In nucleotides, the CDR3 is TGTGCCAGCAGCGGAGGACGTAGTCAAGAGACCCAGTACTTC. Translated, it gives CASSGGRSQETQYF.